This TCR beta chain emerged from a study of cytomegalovirus exposure and HLA in healthy donors. Germline V gives CDR1 SGHRS, CDR2 YFSETQ. The CDR3 is 16 amino acids. Whole-study results and caveats: There were several of the most significant clusters that appeared linked to common viral pathogens in a later analysis. Most TCR sequences were seen very rarely across donors, but some public TCRs occurred in many.

Primers included in the PCR were 60 Vbeta and 13 Jbeta primers. The data were produced by immunoSEQ multiplex PCR, yet TCRdb's version contains in-frame clones alone and is incomplete. Among approximately 97,000 clones, roughly 80% were seen once, and the ten largest hold 8.5% to 10%. A single count supports this clone. Its antigen remains unidentified. An end of the junction does not agree with germline; a read error may underlie this. The sample comprised PBMCs. V usage is TRBV5-1 and J usage is TRBJ2-5; D perhaps matches TRBD1 (6 bases). The TCR sequence derives from a male donor in good health and CMV-seropositive. Here the CDR3 reads CASSLVGRGHQETQYF. CDR3 nucleotide sequence: TGCGCCAGCAGCTTGGTAGGCAGGGGACACCAAGAGACCCAATACTTC. Drawing the rest from reference TRBV5-1 and TRBJ2-5, the complete variable domain is KAGVTQTPRYLIKTRGQQVTLSCSPISGHRSVSWYQQTPGQGLQFLFEYFSETQRNKGNFPGRFSGRQFSNSRSEMNVSTLELGDSALYLCASSLVGRGHQETQYFGPGTRLLVL.